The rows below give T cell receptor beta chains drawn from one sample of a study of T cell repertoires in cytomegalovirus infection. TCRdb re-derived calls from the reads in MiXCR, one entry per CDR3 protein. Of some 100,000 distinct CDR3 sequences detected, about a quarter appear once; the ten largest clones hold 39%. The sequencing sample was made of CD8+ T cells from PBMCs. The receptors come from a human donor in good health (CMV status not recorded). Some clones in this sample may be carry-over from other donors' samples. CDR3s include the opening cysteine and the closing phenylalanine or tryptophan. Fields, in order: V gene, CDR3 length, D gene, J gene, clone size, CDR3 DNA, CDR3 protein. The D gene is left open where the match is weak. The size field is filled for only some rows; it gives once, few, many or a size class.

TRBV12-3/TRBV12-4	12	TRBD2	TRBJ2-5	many	TGTGCCAGCAGGGCGGGGGAAGAGACCCAGTACTTC	CASRAGEETQYF
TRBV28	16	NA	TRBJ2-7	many	TGTGCCAGCAGTCCCGAGTCCGGCAGACAATCCTACGAGCAGTACTTC	CASSPESGRQSYEQYF
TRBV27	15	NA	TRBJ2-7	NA	TGTGCCAGCAGTTCTCGGGGGACTGTAGGCTACGAGCAGTACTTC	CASSSRGTVGYEQYF
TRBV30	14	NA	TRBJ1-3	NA	TGTGCCTGGAGTGATCCCGCACCTGGAAACACCATATATTTT	CAWSDPAPGNTIYF
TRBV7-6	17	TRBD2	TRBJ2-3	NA	TGTGCCAGCAGCCACACCCCTGGGGGGGTTAGCACAGATACGCAGTATTTT	CASSHTPGGVSTDTQYF
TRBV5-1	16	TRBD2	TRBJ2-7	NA	TGCGCCAGCACCCAAGATCTAGCGGGCAGCTCCTACGAGCAGTACTTC	CASTQDLAGSSYEQYF
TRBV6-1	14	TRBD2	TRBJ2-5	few	TGTGCCAGCAGTGGACGACTAGCGGGAGAGACCCAGTACTTC	CASSGRLAGETQYF
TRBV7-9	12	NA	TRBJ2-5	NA	TGTGCCAGCAGCTTAGAGATGGGGACCCAGTACTTC	CASSLEMGTQYF
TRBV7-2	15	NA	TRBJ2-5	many	TGTGCCAGCAGCTTTGTGGAGGGGGGCCAAGAGACCCAGTACTTC	CASSFVEGGQETQYF
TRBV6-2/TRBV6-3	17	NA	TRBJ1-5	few	TGTGCCAGCAGTTACTCGGCAGGGCGGGCGAGCAATCAGCCCCAGCATTTT	CASSYSAGRASNQPQHF
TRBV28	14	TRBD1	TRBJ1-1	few	TGTGCCAGCAGTTTATCGGAACAGGGGGGTGAAGCTTTCTTT	CASSLSEQGGEAFF
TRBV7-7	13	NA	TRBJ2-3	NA	TGTGCTAGCAGCTTAGACGGTCAGGGTACGCAGTATTTT	CASSLDGQGTQYF
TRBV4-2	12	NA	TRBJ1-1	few	TGTGCCAGCAGCCCCGTGGGGACTGAAGCTTTCTTT	CASSPVGTEAFF
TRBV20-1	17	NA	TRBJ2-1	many	TGCAGTGCTAGAGAAAGTGGGTTCGACGGCCCCTACAATGAGCAGTTCTTC	CSARESGFDGPYNEQFF
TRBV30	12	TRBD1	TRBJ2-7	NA	TGTGCCCATGGGACAGTAACCTACGAGCAGTACTTC	CAHGTVTYEQYF
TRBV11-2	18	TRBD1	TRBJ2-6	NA	TGTGCCAGCATCACTACCGGACAGGGGGCCCCCGGGACCAACGTCCTGACTTTC	CASITTGQGAPGTNVLTF
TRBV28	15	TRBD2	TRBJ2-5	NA	TGTGCCAGCGCCGGGACTAGCGGGAGTCTGGAGACCCAGTACTTC	CASAGTSGSLETQYF
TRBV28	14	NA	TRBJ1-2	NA	TGTGCCAGCAGTTTTGTCGGCGGGGTCCAGGGCTACACCTTC	CASSFVGGVQGYTF
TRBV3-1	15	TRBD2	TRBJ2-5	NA	TGTGCCAGCAGCCCTAGTCCAGCGGGAGGAGAGACCCAGTACTTC	CASSPSPAGGETQYF
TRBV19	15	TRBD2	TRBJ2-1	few	TGTGCCAGTACCACTAGCGGGAGCTCCTACAATGAGCAGTTCTTC	CASTTSGSSYNEQFF
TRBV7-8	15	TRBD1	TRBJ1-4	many	TGTGCCTCAGGGGACAGTATTACAACTAATGAAAAACTGTTTTTT	CASGDSITTNEKLFF
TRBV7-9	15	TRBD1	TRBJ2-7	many	TGTGCCAGCAGCTTCTCCGACAGGGCCCCCTACGAGCAGTACTTC	CASSFSDRAPYEQYF
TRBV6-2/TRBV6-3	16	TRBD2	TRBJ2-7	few	TGTGCCAGCACCCTACGGAGGAGCGGGGAAGGGTACGAGCAGTACTTC	CASTLRRSGEGYEQYF
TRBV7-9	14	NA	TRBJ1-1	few	TGTGCCAGCAGCTTGGGCCTGATGACCACTGAAGCTTTCTTT	CASSLGLMTTEAFF
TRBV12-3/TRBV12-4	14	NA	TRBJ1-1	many	TGTGCCAGCAGTTATCTTTCGGGGAACACTGAAGCTTTCTTT	CASSYLSGNTEAFF
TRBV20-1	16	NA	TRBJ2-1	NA	TGCAGTGCTATCGCCCCTAGGGGTAGCTCCTACAATGAGCAGTTCTTC	CSAIAPRGSSYNEQFF
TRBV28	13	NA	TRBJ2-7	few	TGTGCCAGCAGTTTTCACCCGGGGAACGAGCAGTACTTC	CASSFHPGNEQYF